The 2 T cell receptor beta chains reported below all come from one sample, sequenced in a study of T cell responses to AZD1222 COVID-19 vaccine. Measured with immunoSEQ multiplex PCR; TCRdb has only the in-frame clones, and not every one. The sample includes more than 75,000 clones, about 91% of them seen just once. This sample comprised peripheral blood, obtained on day 0 of AZD1222 vaccination. The receptors come from an adult in good health.

This chain joins TRBV19 and TRBJ2-5, with D possibly being TRBD1 (6 bases). The V end was cut by 6 bases, the J end by 5 bases, with 16 bases between. Germline assignment: CDR1 LNHDA and CDR2 SQIVND (reference sequence). This CDR3 comprises 14 residues. The chain's CDR3 is CASSLQGQWETQYF. The CDR3 nucleotides are TGTGCCAGTAGCTTACAGGGCCAATGGGAGACCCAGTACTTC.

This clone was observed a handful of times. The chain uses TRBV27 and TRBJ2-2; D remains unclear. Germline values: CDR1 MNHEY, CDR2 SMNVEV (reference sequence). The CDR3 loop spans 14 amino acids. V lost 2 bases and J lost 0, with 4 bases in between. The CDR3 region has the DNA TGTGCCAGCAGTTTAATCTCGAACACCGGGGAGCTGTTTTTT. This codes for CASSLISNTGELFF.